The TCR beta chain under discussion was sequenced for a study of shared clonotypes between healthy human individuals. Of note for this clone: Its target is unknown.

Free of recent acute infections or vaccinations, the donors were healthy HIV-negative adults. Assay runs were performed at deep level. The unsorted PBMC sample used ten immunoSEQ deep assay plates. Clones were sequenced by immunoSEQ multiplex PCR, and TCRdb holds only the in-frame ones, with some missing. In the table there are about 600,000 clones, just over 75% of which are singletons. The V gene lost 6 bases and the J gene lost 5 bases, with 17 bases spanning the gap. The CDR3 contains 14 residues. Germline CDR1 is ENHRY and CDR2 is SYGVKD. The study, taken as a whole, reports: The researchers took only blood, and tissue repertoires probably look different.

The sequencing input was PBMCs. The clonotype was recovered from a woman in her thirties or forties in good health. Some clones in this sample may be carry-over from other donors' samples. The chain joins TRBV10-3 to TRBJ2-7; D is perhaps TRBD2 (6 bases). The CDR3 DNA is TGTGCCATCAGCCCTACGATTGGCGGGAACGAGCAGTACTTC. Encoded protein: CAISPTIGGNEQYF.